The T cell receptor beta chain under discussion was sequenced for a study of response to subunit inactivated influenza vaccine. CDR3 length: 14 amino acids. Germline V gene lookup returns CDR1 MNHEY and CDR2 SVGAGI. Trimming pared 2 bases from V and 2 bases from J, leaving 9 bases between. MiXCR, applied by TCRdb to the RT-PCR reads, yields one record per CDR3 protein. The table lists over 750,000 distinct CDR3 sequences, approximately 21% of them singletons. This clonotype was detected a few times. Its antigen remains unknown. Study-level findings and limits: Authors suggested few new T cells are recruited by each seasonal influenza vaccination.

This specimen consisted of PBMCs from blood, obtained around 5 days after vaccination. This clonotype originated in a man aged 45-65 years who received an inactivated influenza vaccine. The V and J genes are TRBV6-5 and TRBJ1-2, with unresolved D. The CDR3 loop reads CASSYVSENYGYTF. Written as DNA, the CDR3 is TGTGCCAGCAGTTACGTCAGCGAAAACTATGGCTACACCTTC.